This TCR beta chain was recovered during a study of monozygotic twins with inflammatory bowel disease. TCRdb re-called the 5' RACE reads and gives one entry per CDR3 protein, without DNA. The sample is made up of just over 300,000 distinct CDR3 sequences, and the top ten hold 5.5% to 6.5% of it. The CDR3 consists of 14 residues. CDR1 is DFQATT, CDR2 SNEGSKA, per germline (reference sequence). The chain is built from TRBV20-1 and TRBJ2-5; TCRdb reports TRBD1, a call that lacks DNA to check it against. Sample: blood. This sequence was found in a human donor with ulcerative colitis or Crohn's disease, or a healthy co-twin of an affected twin (not recorded which). The CDR3 loop reads CSTVLERFPGAQYF.